The 12 T cell receptor beta chains listed next were all sequenced from one sample in a study of radiotherapy plus CTLA-4 blockade in lung cancer. Measured with immunoSEQ multiplex PCR; TCRdb has only the in-frame clones, and not every one. Here the sample spans more than 55,000 clones, roughly four fifths being singletons. The sample in question was peripheral blood, obtained from a patient treated with radiotherapy plus ipilimumab. Receptors originate from a human donor with non-small cell lung cancer who had a complete response to radiotherapy plus ipilimumab.

This chain joins TRBV27 and TRBJ2-1, with 11 bases that match TRBD1. CDR1 and CDR2 (germline): MNHEY, SMNVEV (reference sequence). Germline trimming cut 4 bases from V and 7 bases from J; bases unmatched to any gene: 12. This CDR3 is 17 amino acids long. The CDR3 region is CASSSGTGGILENEQFF. CDR3 nucleotides: TGTGCCAGCAGTTCCGGGACAGGGGGTATTTTGGAGAATGAGCAGTTCTTC.

The chain joins TRBV28 to TRBJ1-5; the D is unclear. The V gene's germline CDR1 is MDHEN and CDR2 SYDVKM. The CDR3 has 14 amino acids. V lost 2 bases and J lost 6, with 11 bases in between. This chain's CDR3 is CASSLAGRAQPQHF. CDR3 nucleotide sequence: TGTGCCAGCAGTTTAGCTGGGAGGGCTCAGCCCCAGCATTTT.

The chain employs TRBV11-3 and TRBJ1-1, with 7 bases lining up with TRBD1. Germline V gene lookup returns CDR1 SGHNT and CDR2 YENEEA. V lost 4 bases and J lost 7; bases outside the gene matches: 6. The CDR3 covers 13 residues. The CDR3: CASSSRQGSEAFF. The CDR3 DNA reads as TGTGCCAGCAGCTCTCGACAGGGAAGTGAAGCTTTCTTT.

The rearrangement links TRBV5-6 to TRBJ2-5; 10 bases line up with TRBD1. With V trimmed by 5 bases and J by 5 bases, 3 bases remained unmatched. The germline V gene has CDR1 SGHDT and CDR2 YYEEEE. The CDR3 has 13 residues. The chain's CDR3 is CASRRTGGETQYF. The CDR3 DNA reads as TGTGCCAGCAGGCGGACAGGGGGGGAGACCCAGTACTTC.

V gene TRBV4-1 combines with J gene TRBJ2-1; TRBD2 aligns across 16 bases. The germline V gene has CDR1 MGHRA and CDR2 YSYEKL. V was clipped by 3 bases and J by 10 bases; unmatched bases: 12. CDR3 length equals 18 residues. The CDR3: CASSQGLAGGKLDREQFF. DNA for the CDR3: TGCGCCAGCAGCCAGGGACTAGCGGGGGGGAAATTAGATAGAGAGCAGTTCTTC.

The chain is built from TRBV5-5 and TRBJ1-2; TRBD1 agrees at 9 bases. The germline CDR1 and CDR2 sequences are SGHKS and YYEKEE (reference sequence). The CDR3 is 16 residues long. Losses at the gene ends were 3 bases for V and 5 bases for J; bases not matched to a gene: 11. The CDR3 here is CASSSGRDRVEYGYTF. The CDR3, as DNA: TGTGCCAGCAGCTCTGGCAGGGACAGGGTGGAGTATGGCTACACCTTC.

Only one count was recorded for this clone. This sequence joins TRBV5-4 and TRBJ1-1, with D possibly being TRBD1 (6 bases). The CDR3 length is 17 residues. The germline V and J ends were trimmed by 5 bases and 0 bases, with 20 bases remaining between them. Germline lookup yields CDR1 SGHNT and CDR2 YYREEE (reference sequence). CDR3 amino acids: CASRTGTLSPLNTEAFF. The CDR3 nucleotides are TGTGCCAGCAGGACCGGGACATTAAGCCCCTTGAACACTGAAGCTTTCTTT.

V is TRBV5-6 and J is TRBJ1-6; 7 positions agree with TRBD1. Unmatched junction bases numbered 6, after V lost 2 bases and J lost 7 bases. Germline V gene lookup returns CDR1 SGHDT and CDR2 YYEEEE. The CDR3 length is 15 residues. DNA for the CDR3: TGTGCCAGCAGCTTAAGGGGGCAAGAGAATTCACCCCTCCACTTT. Its protein is CASSLRGQENSPLHF.

J is TRBJ1-2 and V is TRBV9; 10 bases map to TRBD1. This CDR3 contains 16 residues. J was trimmed by 4 bases and V by 3 bases; bases with no gene match: 9. Germline lookup yields CDR1 SGDLS and CDR2 YYNGEE. CDR3 region: CASSGDRGGLVYGYTF. The CDR3 nucleotides are TGTGCCAGCAGCGGGGACAGGGGTGGCCTTGTCTATGGCTACACCTTC.

A single count supports this clone. The V call is TRBV2, the J call TRBJ1-5; 9 bases are a match to TRBD1. The CDR3 runs to 14 residues. Germline V gene data show CDR1 as SNHLY and CDR2 as FYNNEI. Trimming took 2 bases from V and 5 from J; bases not matched to a gene: 1. The CDR3 DNA reads as TGTGCCAGCAGTGAACGGACAGGGGATCAGCCCCAGCATTTT. Translated, it gives CASSERTGDQPQHF.

The V and J genes are TRBV6-6 and TRBJ2-7; 8 bases fit TRBD1. Looked up from germline, CDR1 is MNHNY and CDR2 is SVGAGI (reference sequence). V lost 5 bases and J lost 7; bases outside the gene matches: 16. The CDR3 covers 16 residues. CDR3 sequence (DNA): TGTGCCAGCAGTCCCGCCCGGACAGGGCTGGTAGAAGAGCAGTACTTC. Protein sequence: CASSPARTGLVEEQYF.

The V and J genes are TRBV28 and TRBJ1-6; D is ambiguous. The germline V gene encodes CDR1 MDHEN and CDR2 SYDVKM. The CDR3 is made up of 15 amino acids. V lost 6 bases to trimming and J lost 10 bases, with 19 bases between them. The DNA of the CDR3 is TGTGCCAGCAGGCCCCCCCGGGGTGTGGGGTCACCCCTCCACTTT. Amino acids: CASRPPRGVGSPLHF.